The T cell receptor (beta chain) under discussion was sequenced for a study of spatial heterogeneity in lung cancer. Study-wide background: Compared with alpha-chain sequences, beta-chain sequences were consistently detected in greater numbers.

Study observations and caveats: The authors estimated that approximately 6.3% of tumor T cells were covered for alpha chains and about 14% for beta chains. Tracking of tumor mutation counts was seen in expanded intratumoral alpha and beta TCR counts.

This sample's time point: sample taken at primary tumor resection. In each case, whole RNA from tumor, nontumor lung or frozen PBMC was sequenced unsorted. Every TCR cDNA molecule bore a unique molecular identifier. One entry per CDR3 protein, called by TCRdb with MiXCR from the 5' RACE reads. Among tens of thousands of distinct CDR3 sequences listed, around 6.6% were seen once. This clonotype showed up many times. The antigen is not known. The clonotype comes from a male donor with early-stage non-small cell lung cancer. Specimen: lung tumor tissue, collected at surgery.

The CDR3 reads CASTRRQGSPFF. For the CDR3, the DNA is TGTGCCAGCACTCGTCGACAGGGATCGCCGTTCTTC. The chain links TRBV28 to TRBJ2-1; 7 bases fit TRBD1. The V gene's germline CDR1 is MDHEN and CDR2 SYDVKM. The CDR3 is 12 amino acids. The V and J ends lost 7 bases and 15 bases, in that order; junction bases with no gene match: 12.